The entry below gives a single TCR beta chain sequence along with its context. It lacks a known antigen. It has no much larger one-base neighbor in the sample; base qualities were not kept. This entry comes from a study of CD8 T cells in Susac syndrome (dated by TCRdb to between 2017 and 2020). In terms of the full investigation: The study used repertoire sequencing to test whether antigen drove CD8+ T cell activation and differentiation in Susac syndrome.

Peripheral blood CD8+ and CD4+ T cells from healthy donors, Susac syndrome patients and multiple sclerosis patients were profiled by high-throughput TCR beta sequencing. The multiple sclerosis controls were treatment-naive patients who had stable or active relapsing-remitting disease and met the revised McDonald criteria. Bulk CD8+ and CD4+ T cells were purified magnetically by negative isolation, whereas CD8+ TEMRA cells were enriched by FACS. Blood was drawn into EDTA tubes, processed within 24 hours, and PBMCs were isolated by density gradient centrifugation. PBMCs intended for TCR sequencing were cryopreserved in liquid nitrogen and were subsequently thawed in a 37 degrees C water bath. A purity of at least 90% was achieved for sorted or isolated CD4+, CD8+ and CD8+ TEMRA cells. Broader findings and caveats from the paper: The TCR sequencing and HLA analysis was acknowledged to have included a relatively small number of individuals.

RNA was extracted with the RNeasy kit and 0.5 to 1 ug was reverse transcribed using random hexamers. TCR beta CDR3 regions were amplified with the immunoSEQ multiplex PCR assay covering 54 Vbeta and 13 Jbeta segments. To correct PCR amplification bias, a synthetic template baseline was used for both primer optimization and computational correction. As for how the authors treated the data: Reads were assigned to V, D and J genes according to IMGT and analyzed in immunoSEQ Analyzer, with only productive sequences retained. To calculate clonality, Shannon entropy was normalized by log2 of the number of productive unique sequences and then subtracted from one. For each patient and control, public and private clones were evaluated within the 100 most prevalent clones. Clones were defined as Susac-specific when absent from the healthy and MS cohorts, from 1052 published viral clones and from other ImmuneACCESS disease sequences. The raw public data were reprocessed by TCRdb itself: fastp quality trimming at Q25, MiXCR clonotype calling, in-frame beta chains only. Rows merge per CDR3 protein into single entries with the most common DNA and genes. The V and J calls follow TCRdb's processing rather than the paper's. The sample has around 130,000 distinct CDR3 sequences on record, about 95% of them singletons. The top ten clones comprise approximately 0.11% of the sample.

The CDR3 starts with the cysteine, ends with the phenylalanine, and has 16 residues. Solely the CDR3 DNA is kept, with 48 bases framed from the first base. A distance of 15 bases separates the germline ends of V and J, which lose 2 bases and 1 base respectively. As encoded in the germline V gene, CDR1 is SGDLS while CDR2 is YYNGEE. The sequenced sample was CD4+ T cells from PBMCs. The TCR was taken from a human donor with multiple sclerosis. The rearrangement joined TRBV9 to TRBJ2-5; the best D guess is TRBD1, with 6 bases matching. The CDR3 reads as follows: CASSVRFGTPQETQYF. The nucleotides are TGTGCCAGCAGCGTTCGCTTCGGGACACCCCAAGAGACCCAGTACTTC.